The rows below give T cell receptor beta chains drawn from one sample of a study of T cell changes during pregnancy in multiple sclerosis. Measured with immunoSEQ multiplex PCR; TCRdb has only the in-frame clones, and not every one. The repertoire includes tens of thousands of clones, 90% of them detected once, and 0.7% sits in the top ten. The sequenced sample was CD4+ T cells from peripheral blood mononuclear cells, obtained before pregnancy. These receptors were collected from a female donor with multiple sclerosis, enrolled in a pregnancy study. Each CDR3 is given with its conserved first and last residue. D genes are given only for firm matches. Only part of the rows carry a size: once, few, many, or a class if the clone is expanded.

D gene	J gene	V gene	clone size	CDR3 protein	CDR3 DNA
NA	TRBJ1-1	TRBV10-3	NA	CAIKERAVTEAFF	TGTGCCATCAAAGAGAGGGCCGTGACTGAAGCTTTCTTT
TRBD1	TRBJ2-5	TRBV20-1	NA	CSARTGETQYF	TGCAGTGCTAGGACAGGGGAGACCCAGTACTTC
TRBD1	TRBJ1-2	TRBV29-1	NA	CSVEGDSNNFGDGYTF	TGCAGCGTTGAAGGGGACAGCAATAACTTCGGGGATGGCTACACCTTC
TRBD1	TRBJ2-3	TRBV5-1	NA	CASSKTGGSGDTQYF	TGCGCCAGCAGCAAGACAGGGGGCTCGGGGGATACGCAGTATTTT
TRBD1	TRBJ2-7	TRBV7-2	NA	CASSWTGELYEQYF	TGTGCCAGCAGCTGGACAGGGGAACTCTACGAGCAGTACTTC
TRBD2	TRBJ2-5	TRBV27	NA	CASRPPRTSGTETQYF	TGTGCCAGCAGACCACCTAGGACTAGCGGGACGGAGACCCAGTACTTC
TRBD2	TRBJ2-5	TRBV10-2	NA	CARNGGGQETQYF	TGCGCCAGGAACGGGGGGGGGCAAGAGACCCAGTACTTC
NA	TRBJ1-1	TRBV27	NA	CASSPAGNTEAFF	TGTGCCAGCAGCCCCGCGGGGAACACTGAAGCTTTCTTT
NA	TRBJ2-5	TRBV6-5	once	CASSHVAGQETQYF	TGTGCCAGCAGCCATGTGGCGGGTCAAGAGACCCAGTACTTC
TRBD2	TRBJ2-3	TRBV11-2	NA	CASSLKREGLRDTQYF	TGTGCCAGCAGCCTCAAGCGGGAGGGACTTCGAGATACGCAGTATTTT
NA	TRBJ2-2	TRBV30	NA	CAWKRRGRRELFF	TGTGCCTGGAAACGGAGGGGGCGAAGGGAGCTGTTTTTT
TRBD1	TRBJ1-1	TRBV6-9	NA	CASSYRRGRAFF	TGTGCCAGCAGTTACCGCAGGGGGCGGGCTTTCTTT
NA	TRBJ2-2	TRBV4-3	NA	CASSHRAFGELFF	TGCGCCAGCAGCCACAGGGCGTTCGGGGAGCTGTTTTTT
TRBD2	TRBJ2-1	TRBV4-2	NA	CASSQVGGGYYNEQFF	TGTGCCAGCAGCCAAGTCGGGGGGGGCTATTACAATGAGCAGTTCTTC
TRBD2	TRBJ2-1	TRBV7-8	NA	CASSRVVAGGSYNEQFF	TGTGCCAGCAGCCGGGTAGTAGCGGGAGGCTCCTACAATGAGCAGTTCTTC
NA	TRBJ2-5	TRBV9	NA	CASSVGAAQAGETQYF	TGTGCCAGCAGCGTGGGTGCGGCACAGGCTGGCGAGACCCAGTACTTC
NA	TRBJ1-6	TRBV19	NA	CACNRQLDSPLHF	TGTGCCTGCAACAGGCAGTTGGATTCACCCCTCCACTTT
TRBD2	TRBJ2-7	TRBV7-9	once	CASSRRGGISSYEQYF	TGTGCCAGCAGCCGACGGGGGGGCATAAGCTCCTACGAGCAGTACTTC
NA	TRBJ2-1	TRBV10-3	NA	CAIKDYNEQFF	TGTGCCATCAAGGACTATAATGAGCAGTTCTTC
NA	TRBJ1-2	TRBV5-8	NA	CASSRRDSYGYTF	TGTGCCAGCAGCAGGCGTGACAGCTATGGCTACACCTTC
TRBD1	TRBJ2-7	TRBV7-9	NA	CATAGTGLYEQYF	TGTGCCACTGCGGGGACAGGGTTGTACGAGCAGTACTTC
NA	TRBJ1-5	TRBV2	NA	CASSEGRRNQPQHF	TGTGCCAGCAGTGAAGGGAGAAGGAATCAGCCCCAGCATTTT
NA	TRBJ2-1	TRBV5-1	NA	CASSSGGRTIYNEQFF	TGCGCCAGCAGCTCTGGAGGCCGGACCATCTACAATGAGCAGTTCTTC
NA	TRBJ1-6	TRBV7-8	NA	CASSLNRPILNSPLHF	TGTGCCAGCAGCTTAAACAGGCCGATATTGAATTCACCCCTCCACTTT
TRBD2	TRBJ2-7	TRBV5-1	NA	CASQTSGSSYEQYF	TGCGCCAGCCAAACTAGCGGGAGTTCCTACGAGCAGTACTTC
NA	TRBJ1-5	TRBV27	NA	CASTPQWGRGKAQHF	TGTGCCAGCACCCCTCAGTGGGGCAGGGGTAAGGCCCAGCATTTT
NA	TRBJ1-5	TRBV6-1	NA	CASSGRQYNQPQHF	TGTGCCAGCAGTGGCAGACAGTACAATCAGCCCCAGCATTTT
TRBD1	TRBJ1-1	TRBV19	NA	CASSLFRTGGMNTEAFF	TGTGCCAGTAGTCTCTTTAGGACAGGGGGCATGAACACTGAAGCTTTCTTT
NA	TRBJ1-6	TRBV2	NA	CASSELQGNSPLHF	TGTGCCAGCAGTGAATTGCAGGGAAATTCACCCCTCCACTTT
NA	TRBJ1-5	TRBV10-3	NA	CAISETVNQPQHF	TGTGCCATCAGTGAAACGGTCAATCAGCCCCAGCATTTT
NA	TRBJ2-1	TRBV11-2	NA	CASSSDYFEEQFF	TGTGCCAGCAGCTCGGACTATTTCGAGGAGCAGTTCTTC
NA	TRBJ2-7	TRBV10-1	NA	CASSLGAGPSYEQYF	TGCGCCAGCAGTTTGGGGGCAGGACCATCCTACGAGCAGTACTTC
NA	TRBJ2-2	TRBV9	NA	CASSVDGTGELFF	TGTGCCAGCAGCGTTGACGGGACCGGGGAGCTGTTTTTT
TRBD1	TRBJ1-4	TRBV19	NA	CASSGQVATNEKLFF	TGTGCCAGTAGTGGACAGGTTGCAACTAATGAAAAACTGTTTTTT
TRBD1	TRBJ2-7	TRBV27	NA	CASSLKPGTGGFEQYF	TGTGCCAGCAGTTTAAAGCCCGGGACAGGGGGCTTCGAGCAGTACTTC
TRBD1	TRBJ1-1	TRBV7-2	NA	CASSFGQGDTEAFF	TGTGCCAGCAGCTTCGGACAGGGGGACACTGAAGCTTTCTTT
TRBD2	TRBJ2-3	TRBV7-2	NA	CASSLVRGSTDTQYF	TGTGCCAGCAGCTTAGTGCGGGGGAGTACAGATACGCAGTATTTT
TRBD1	TRBJ2-4	TRBV9	NA	CASSVAGRGQGNIQYF	TGTGCCAGCAGCGTAGCGGGCAGGGGGCAAGGAAACATTCAGTACTTC
TRBD2	TRBJ2-2	TRBV7-2	NA	CASSLRAGHTGELFF	TGTGCCAGCAGCTTAAGAGCGGGACACACCGGGGAGCTGTTTTTT
TRBD1	TRBJ1-1	TRBV7-2	NA	CASSSLGGTGWNTEAFF	TGTGCCAGCAGCTCCCTAGGGGGGACAGGGTGGAACACTGAAGCTTTCTTT
TRBD1	TRBJ1-3	TRBV5-1	NA	CASSKTGDSGNTIYF	TGCGCCAGCAGTAAGACAGGGGACTCTGGAAACACCATATATTTT
NA	TRBJ2-3	TRBV30	NA	CAWSPRVAVSWTQYF	TGTGCCTGGAGCCCTCGAGTAGCGGTCTCGTGGACGCAGTATTTT
TRBD1	TRBJ2-1	TRBV25-1	NA	CASSETGRYHEQFF	TGTGCCAGCAGTGAGACAGGGCGTTATCATGAGCAGTTCTTC
NA	TRBJ1-4	TRBV15	NA	CATSRDRGATNEKLFF	TGTGCCACCAGCAGAGACAGGGGAGCAACTAATGAAAAACTGTTTTTT
TRBD1	TRBJ2-7	TRBV15	NA	CATSSGGQGYYEQYF	TGTGCCACCAGCAGCGGAGGACAGGGGTATTACGAGCAGTACTTC
TRBD2	TRBJ2-3	TRBV9	NA	CASSVALAGGPQYF	TGTGCCAGCAGCGTAGCCCTAGCGGGGGGCCCGCAGTATTTT
TRBD1	TRBJ1-1	TRBV11-2	once	CASSTYRGPNGGAFF	TGTGCCAGCAGCACCTACAGGGGCCCAAATGGAGGGGCTTTCTTT
TRBD2	TRBJ2-1	TRBV11-3	NA	CASSSTAGAYNEQFF	TGTGCCAGCAGCTCCACGGCGGGAGCATACAATGAGCAGTTCTTC
TRBD1	TRBJ1-4	TRBV10-3	NA	CAISAGQGEKLFF	TGTGCCATCAGTGCGGGACAGGGTGAAAAACTGTTTTTT
NA	TRBJ2-1	TRBV15	NA	CATSRDTPRLGNEQFF	TGTGCCACCAGCAGAGACACCCCTAGACTAGGTAATGAGCAGTTCTTC
NA	TRBJ1-5	TRBV7-2	NA	CASSPGYSNQPQHF	TGTGCCAGCAGCCCAGGATATAGCAATCAGCCCCAGCATTTT